A selection of T cell receptor beta chains follows, all from one sample in a study of a mutant IDH1 vaccine in newly diagnosed glioma. Some clones are missing from TCRdb's copy, which holds only in-frame ones; the method was immunoSEQ multiplex PCR. This sample has tens of thousands of clones, with 70% to 80% found just once. The sequences come from PBMCs, collected from a glioma patient treated with radiotherapy, temozolomide or both. The receptors originated from a woman aged 40 to 55 with glioma. The CDR3 runs from the conserved cysteine through the conserved F or W. A D gene is named only where the DNA matches it firmly. Rows may omit the clone size; those that give it use once, few, many or a size class.

J,V,size,D,length,CDR3,DNA
TRBJ1-5,TRBV6-6,-,-,16,CASRLSGTTSNQPQHF,TGTGCCAGCAGACTATCCGGGACAACTAGCAATCAGCCCCAGCATTTT
TRBJ2-1,TRBV29-1,-,TRBD1,19,CSVEGQGANGGPFYNEQFF,TGCAGCGTTGAGGGGCAGGGGGCAAACGGAGGCCCCTTCTACAATGAGCAGTTCTTC
TRBJ2-5,TRBV7-8,-,-,14,CASSLARVQETQYF,TGTGCCAGCAGCTTAGCGCGGGTCCAAGAGACCCAGTACTTC
TRBJ2-2,TRBV29-1,-,-,13,CSVAGPGAGELFF,TGCAGCGTTGCGGGGCCGGGAGCCGGGGAGCTGTTTTTT
TRBJ1-2,TRBV7-9,-,TRBD1,14,CASTRTGANYGYTF,TGTGCCAGCACCAGGACAGGGGCGAACTATGGCTACACCTTC
TRBJ2-3,TRBV7-8,-,-,15,CASSLGYRGTDTQYF,TGTGCCAGCAGCTTAGGTTACAGGGGCACAGATACGCAGTATTTT
TRBJ1-6,TRBV11-2,-,-,16,CASSMGGGSYNSPLHF,TGTGCCAGCAGCATGGGTGGAGGCTCTTATAATTCACCCCTCCACTTT
TRBJ1-5,TRBV2,-,-,13,CASRGTENQPQHF,TGTGCCAGCAGGGGGACTGAGAATCAGCCCCAGCATTTT
TRBJ1-3,TRBV7-9,-,TRBD1,16,CASRIAKGQGWNTIYF,TGTGCCAGCAGAATAGCTAAAGGACAGGGTTGGAACACCATATATTTT
TRBJ2-7,TRBV4-3,-,-,15,CASSQEVEGSYEQYF,TGCGCCAGCAGCCAGGAAGTCGAGGGGTCCTACGAGCAGTACTTC
TRBJ1-6,TRBV10-2,-,-,14,CASSESAGNSPLHF,TGCGCCAGCAGTGAGTCGGCGGGTAATTCACCCCTCCACTTT
TRBJ2-5,TRBV5-4,once,-,14,CASSLDPGAETQYF,TGTGCCAGCAGCTTGGATCCGGGGGCGGAGACCCAGTACTTC
TRBJ2-5,TRBV14,-,-,15,CASSPLSAYQETQYF,TGTGCCAGCAGCCCATTGTCAGCGTACCAAGAGACCCAGTACTTC
TRBJ2-7,TRBV27,-,TRBD1,15,CASSLGTGGPYEQYF,TGTGCCAGCAGTTTAGGGACAGGGGGTCCCTACGAGCAGTACTTC
TRBJ2-7,TRBV7-2,-,TRBD2,15,CASSIVGLAGDEQYF,TGTGCCAGCAGCATAGTGGGACTAGCGGGGGACGAGCAGTACTTC
TRBJ2-7,TRBV2,few,-,17,CASSESSGGQHSYEQYF,TGTGCCAGCAGTGAAAGCTCAGGTGGACAGCACTCCTACGAGCAGTACTTC
TRBJ1-4,TRBV5-1,few,-,17,CANSGFPLGTTNEKLFF,TGCGCCAACTCAGGGTTTCCACTCGGTACAACTAATGAAAAACTGTTTTTT
TRBJ1-6,TRBV6-5,few,-,13,CASSSLGGSPLHF,TGTGCCAGCAGTTCATTGGGGGGTTCACCCCTCCACTTT
TRBJ2-2,TRBV19,-,-,17,CASSDQGGQVNTGELFF,TGTGCCAGTAGCGACCAGGGGGGGCAGGTGAACACCGGGGAGCTGTTTTTT
TRBJ1-1,TRBV11-2,-,TRBD1,12,CASSFSLTGAFF,TGTGCCAGCAGCTTTTCCCTTACAGGGGCCTTCTTT
TRBJ1-1,TRBV6-1,-,-,15,CASSELGALNTEAFF,TGTGCCAGCAGTGAACTGGGCGCCCTGAACACTGAAGCTTTCTTT
TRBJ1-6,TRBV30,-,-,16,CAWSRGIGSYNSPLHF,TGTGCCTGGAGTCGAGGGATTGGTTCCTATAATTCACCCCTCCACTTT
TRBJ2-1,TRBV7-9,-,TRBD1,16,CASSLERDRALSEQFF,TGTGCCAGCAGCTTAGAAAGGGACAGGGCGCTCAGCGAGCAGTTCTTC
TRBJ1-2,TRBV7-4,-,-,17,CASSLAERHRNAYGYTF,TGTGCCAGCAGCTTAGCCGAAAGACACCGCAACGCCTATGGCTACACCTTC
TRBJ1-1,TRBV18,once,-,13,CASCQGIMAEAFF,TGTGCCAGCTGTCAGGGTATTATGGCTGAAGCTTTCTTT
TRBJ1-2,TRBV11-2,-,TRBD1,17,CASSLGDPRGRAYGYTF,TGTGCCAGCAGCTTAGGGGACCCCAGGGGGCGCGCCTATGGCTACACCTTC
TRBJ2-5,TRBV15,-,-,12,CATSRDRETQYF,TGTGCCACCAGCAGAGATCGGGAGACCCAGTACTTC
TRBJ1-1,TRBV29-1,-,TRBD1,15,CSVGGTGGWRTEAFF,TGCAGCGTTGGGGGGACAGGGGGATGGCGCACTGAAGCTTTCTTT
TRBJ2-2,TRBV7-9,-,-,11,CASSWTGELFF,TGTGCCAGCAGCTGGACCGGGGAGCTGTTTTTT
TRBJ2-2,TRBV6-1,-,TRBD1,15,CASSVRQGITGELFF,TGTGCCAGCAGTGTAAGACAGGGTATCACCGGGGAGCTGTTTTTT
TRBJ2-1,TRBV14,-,-,13,CASSPSAYNEQFF,TGTGCCAGCAGCCCCTCGGCTTACAATGAGCAGTTCTTC
TRBJ2-2,TRBV6-6,-,-,14,CASTGRGVAGELFF,TGTGCCAGCACAGGACGAGGGGTAGCCGGGGAGCTGTTTTTT
TRBJ2-7,TRBV5-6,-,-,13,CASSKMGPYEQYF,TGTGCCAGCAGCAAGATGGGCCCCTACGAGCAGTACTTC
TRBJ1-3,TRBV7-9,-,-,15,CASSFPGAPGNTIYF,TGTGCCAGCAGCTTCCCGGGGGCGCCTGGAAACACCATATATTTT
TRBJ1-2,TRBV6-6,-,-,12,CASSSRAGTQNF,TGTGCCAGCAGTTCCAGGGCCGGGACACAAAACTTC
TRBJ1-4,TRBV7-9,-,-,13,CASSSSVGEKLFF,TGTGCCAGCAGCTCTTCGGTTGGTGAAAAACTGTTTTTT
TRBJ2-2,TRBV14,-,-,15,CASSSLGGNTGELFF,TGTGCCAGCAGCTCTCTTGGCGGGAACACCGGGGAGCTGTTTTTT
TRBJ2-5,TRBV5-1,-,TRBD2,14,CASSFSGGGETQYF,TGCGCCAGCAGCTTTAGCGGGGGAGGAGAGACCCAGTACTTC
TRBJ2-7,TRBV4-3,-,TRBD1,14,CASSHSTGVNEQYF,TGCGCCAGCAGCCACTCGACAGGGGTGAACGAGCAGTACTTC
TRBJ1-1,TRBV5-6,-,TRBD1,14,CASSLGTGVTEAFF,TGTGCCAGCAGCTTGGGGACAGGGGTCACTGAAGCTTTCTTT
TRBJ2-3,TRBV6-5,once,-,14,CASSGPGDTDTQYF,TGTGCCAGCAGTGGTCCGGGGGACACAGATACGCAGTATTTT
TRBJ2-2,TRBV9,-,TRBD2,17,CASSEFSSGGASGELFF,TGTGCCAGCAGCGAGTTTTCTAGCGGGGGGGCCAGCGGGGAGCTGTTTTTT